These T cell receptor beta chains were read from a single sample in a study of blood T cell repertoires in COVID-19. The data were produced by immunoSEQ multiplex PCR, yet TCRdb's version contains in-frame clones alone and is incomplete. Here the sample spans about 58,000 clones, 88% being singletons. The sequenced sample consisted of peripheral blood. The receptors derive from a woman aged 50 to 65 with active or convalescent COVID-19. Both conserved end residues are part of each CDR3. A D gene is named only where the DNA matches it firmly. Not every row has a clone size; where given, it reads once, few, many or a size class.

cdr3_nt: TGTGCCTGGAGTGCGCGACAGGGAACCGGCTACGAGCAGTACTTC
cdr3_aa: CAWSARQGTGYEQYF
clone_size: NA
v_call: TRBV30
d_call: TRBD1
j_call: TRBJ2-7

cdr3_nt: TGCGCCAGCAGCCCCCATATATGGGGCGAGAGCACAGATACGCAGTATTTT
cdr3_aa: CASSPHIWGESTDTQYF
clone_size: NA
v_call: TRBV4-1
d_call: NA
j_call: TRBJ2-3

cdr3_nt: TGTGCCAGCAAGGGGACAGCGATAAACTATGGCTACACCTTC
cdr3_aa: CASKGTAINYGYTF
clone_size: NA
v_call: TRBV2
d_call: TRBD1
j_call: TRBJ1-2

cdr3_nt: TGTGCCAGCAGCCACCAACCCCGGGACAGGTTTCTCTATGAGCAGTTCTTC
cdr3_aa: CASSHQPRDRFLYEQFF
clone_size: NA
v_call: TRBV4-2
d_call: TRBD1
j_call: TRBJ2-1

cdr3_nt: TGTGCCAGCGGAACAGGGTTGGAGCAGTACTTC
cdr3_aa: CASGTGLEQYF
clone_size: NA
v_call: TRBV19
d_call: NA
j_call: TRBJ2-7

cdr3_nt: TGTGCCAGCAGCCACCCACCGGGACAGGGAGAAGAGACCCAGTACTTC
cdr3_aa: CASSHPPGQGEETQYF
clone_size: once
v_call: TRBV7-9
d_call: TRBD1
j_call: TRBJ2-5

cdr3_nt: TGTGCCAGCAGTGAAGGTAGAAGCTCTGGAAACACCATATATTTT
cdr3_aa: CASSEGRSSGNTIYF
clone_size: NA
v_call: TRBV6-1
d_call: NA
j_call: TRBJ1-3

cdr3_nt: TGTGCCAGCAGTTATGTGGCCTCCTACGAGCAGTACTTC
cdr3_aa: CASSYVASYEQYF
clone_size: NA
v_call: TRBV6-2/TRBV6-3
d_call: NA
j_call: TRBJ2-7

cdr3_nt: TGTGCCTGGAGAAGGGCAGGGCGCGCCTACGAGCAGTACTTC
cdr3_aa: CAWRRAGRAYEQYF
clone_size: NA
v_call: TRBV30
d_call: NA
j_call: TRBJ2-7

cdr3_nt: TGTGCCACCAGCAGAATAGCGGGAGAGGGGGATGAGCAGTTCTTC
cdr3_aa: CATSRIAGEGDEQFF
clone_size: NA
v_call: TRBV15
d_call: TRBD2
j_call: TRBJ2-1

cdr3_nt: TGTGCCAGATCCGGGACTAGCGTCCAAGAGACCCAGTACTTC
cdr3_aa: CARSGTSVQETQYF
clone_size: NA
v_call: TRBV2
d_call: TRBD2
j_call: TRBJ2-5

cdr3_nt: TGTGCCTGGAACCGACAGGGGGGCAATCAGCCCCAGCATTTT
cdr3_aa: CAWNRQGGNQPQHF
clone_size: NA
v_call: TRBV30
d_call: TRBD1
j_call: TRBJ1-5

cdr3_nt: TGTGCCAGCAGTTTATTTGGGGCGGCCGGCGGCTATGGCTACACCTTC
cdr3_aa: CASSLFGAAGGYGYTF
clone_size: NA
v_call: TRBV27
d_call: NA
j_call: TRBJ1-2

cdr3_nt: TGTGCCTGGAGTTCGGGGACTAGTCTCTACGAGCAGTACTTC
cdr3_aa: CAWSSGTSLYEQYF
clone_size: NA
v_call: TRBV30
d_call: TRBD2
j_call: TRBJ2-7

cdr3_nt: TGTGCCAGCAGCTCGACGGGACTAGCGGGAGATACGCAGTATTTT
cdr3_aa: CASSSTGLAGDTQYF
clone_size: NA
v_call: TRBV5-5
d_call: TRBD2
j_call: TRBJ2-3

cdr3_nt: TGTGCCAGTAGCGGACAGTTTGGAAACACCATATATTTT
cdr3_aa: CASSGQFGNTIYF
clone_size: NA
v_call: TRBV19
d_call: NA
j_call: TRBJ1-3

cdr3_nt: TGTGCCATCAGCGAGAGAGTGAGCGGACAGGGCGGGGAGACCCAGTACTTC
cdr3_aa: CAISERVSGQGGETQYF
clone_size: NA
v_call: TRBV10-3
d_call: TRBD1
j_call: TRBJ2-5

cdr3_nt: TGCAGCGCTGGGGGACAGGGGGAGACCCAGTACTTC
cdr3_aa: CSAGGQGETQYF
clone_size: NA
v_call: TRBV29-1
d_call: TRBD1
j_call: TRBJ2-5

cdr3_nt: TGTGCCAGCAGCTTAGGGGGCGGGGACCAGTACTTC
cdr3_aa: CASSLGGGDQYF
clone_size: NA
v_call: TRBV11-2
d_call: NA
j_call: TRBJ2-5

cdr3_nt: TGTGCCTGGAGTGTACCCCACAGACAAGAGACCCAGTACTTC
cdr3_aa: CAWSVPHRQETQYF
clone_size: NA
v_call: TRBV30
d_call: NA
j_call: TRBJ2-5

cdr3_nt: TGTGCCACCGCCCTGGGTACAGGTGGAAATCAGCCCCAGCATTTT
cdr3_aa: CATALGTGGNQPQHF
clone_size: NA
v_call: TRBV24-1
d_call: NA
j_call: TRBJ1-5

cdr3_nt: TGTGCCAGCAGCTCCCCGGGGAACACCGGGGAGCTGTTTTTT
cdr3_aa: CASSSPGNTGELFF
clone_size: NA
v_call: TRBV7-8
d_call: NA
j_call: TRBJ2-2

cdr3_nt: TGCGCCAGCAGTGAATCTAGCGGTGCCTACAATGAGCAGTTCTTC
cdr3_aa: CASSESSGAYNEQFF
clone_size: NA
v_call: TRBV10-1
d_call: TRBD2
j_call: TRBJ2-1

cdr3_nt: TGTGCCAGCAGTTACCATACAGGCGACCGTGAAGCTTTCTTT
cdr3_aa: CASSYHTGDREAFF
clone_size: NA
v_call: TRBV6-5
d_call: NA
j_call: TRBJ1-1

cdr3_nt: TGTGCCAGCAGTTTCGTTATAAGTATTGTACAGGGTCGCGAGCAGTACTTC
cdr3_aa: CASSFVISIVQGREQYF
clone_size: NA
v_call: TRBV28
d_call: NA
j_call: TRBJ2-7

cdr3_nt: TGTGCCAGCAGCGTTACAGGGGATTCACCCCTCCACTTT
cdr3_aa: CASSVTGDSPLHF
clone_size: NA
v_call: TRBV9
d_call: TRBD1
j_call: TRBJ1-6

cdr3_nt: TGTGCCAGCAGCTTATACGGGGGGCAAGAGACCCAGTACTTC
cdr3_aa: CASSLYGGQETQYF
clone_size: NA
v_call: TRBV11-2
d_call: TRBD2
j_call: TRBJ2-5

cdr3_nt: TGTGCCAGCAGCCAAGATGGCGGGGTTGGGCAAGAGACCCAGTACTTC
cdr3_aa: CASSQDGGVGQETQYF
clone_size: NA
v_call: TRBV14
d_call: NA
j_call: TRBJ2-5

cdr3_nt: TGTGCCAGCAGTTTAGCCGGGACAGGGAACTACGAGCAGTACTTC
cdr3_aa: CASSLAGTGNYEQYF
clone_size: NA
v_call: TRBV27
d_call: TRBD1
j_call: TRBJ2-7

cdr3_nt: TGTGCCAGCAGCTCGAGACTAGCGGGAGAGGAGCAGTTCTTC
cdr3_aa: CASSSRLAGEEQFF
clone_size: NA
v_call: TRBV5-4
d_call: TRBD2
j_call: TRBJ2-1

cdr3_nt: TGCAGCGTTGAGGGGCAGAACTATGGCTACACCTTC
cdr3_aa: CSVEGQNYGYTF
clone_size: NA
v_call: TRBV29-1
d_call: NA
j_call: TRBJ1-2

cdr3_nt: TGTGCCAGCAGACGAACTAGCGACGCGGGTGAGACCCAGTACTTC
cdr3_aa: CASRRTSDAGETQYF
clone_size: NA
v_call: TRBV5-4
d_call: TRBD2
j_call: TRBJ2-5

cdr3_nt: TGTGCCAGCAGCCCAATAGCGGAGGGGGCTGGGGATACGCAGTATTTT
cdr3_aa: CASSPIAEGAGDTQYF
clone_size: NA
v_call: TRBV7-3
d_call: NA
j_call: TRBJ2-3

cdr3_nt: TGTGCCAGCAGCTTGGGGACAGGGGGCGGAGGTGAAGCTTTCTTT
cdr3_aa: CASSLGTGGGGEAFF
clone_size: once
v_call: TRBV7-9
d_call: TRBD1
j_call: TRBJ1-1

cdr3_nt: TGTGCCAGTAGTGACAGAGCACAAGAGACCCAGTACTTC
cdr3_aa: CASSDRAQETQYF
clone_size: NA
v_call: TRBV19
d_call: NA
j_call: TRBJ2-5

cdr3_nt: TGTGCCAGCAGCCAAGAAAGCCGAAAGCAGTTCTTC
cdr3_aa: CASSQESRKQFF
clone_size: NA
v_call: TRBV4-2
d_call: NA
j_call: TRBJ2-1

cdr3_nt: TGTGCCAGCAGCACCCCCACTAGCGGGAGGCCCCAAAGCACAGATACGCAGTATTTT
cdr3_aa: CASSTPTSGRPQSTDTQYF
clone_size: once
v_call: TRBV9
d_call: TRBD2
j_call: TRBJ2-3

cdr3_nt: TGTGCCAGCAGCCGCGGACTAGCGGGAGGAACACCCAAGGGTCCGTTCTTC
cdr3_aa: CASSRGLAGGTPKGPFF
clone_size: once
v_call: TRBV13
d_call: TRBD2
j_call: TRBJ2-1

cdr3_nt: TGTGCCAGCAGCTTAGAGATGGCGGGTGACACAGATACGCAGTATTTT
cdr3_aa: CASSLEMAGDTDTQYF
clone_size: NA
v_call: TRBV11-2
d_call: NA
j_call: TRBJ2-3

cdr3_nt: TGTGCCAGCAGCTTGGGGACTAGCGGGGCAGATACGCAGTATTTT
cdr3_aa: CASSLGTSGADTQYF
clone_size: once
v_call: TRBV5-4
d_call: TRBD2
j_call: TRBJ2-3

cdr3_nt: TGTGCCAGCAGTGAGGAGGGGGCGCCGGGCTATGGCTACACCTTC
cdr3_aa: CASSEEGAPGYGYTF
clone_size: NA
v_call: TRBV6-4
d_call: TRBD1
j_call: TRBJ1-2

cdr3_nt: TGTGCCAGCAGCTCACCGTCACTGGCGGGAGCGGCCGGGGAGCTGTTTTTT
cdr3_aa: CASSSPSLAGAAGELFF
clone_size: NA
v_call: TRBV7-3
d_call: TRBD2
j_call: TRBJ2-2

cdr3_nt: TGTGCCTGGATTTTCGGGACAGGGCGCGACGAGCAGTACTTC
cdr3_aa: CAWIFGTGRDEQYF
clone_size: once
v_call: TRBV30
d_call: TRBD1
j_call: TRBJ2-7

cdr3_nt: TGTGCCAGCAGCTTAGCGCAGGGGAGAATGAATCAGCCCCAGCATTTT
cdr3_aa: CASSLAQGRMNQPQHF
clone_size: few
v_call: TRBV7-2
d_call: NA
j_call: TRBJ1-5

cdr3_nt: TGTGCCAGCAGCCCTAAGGACAGAATCACAGATACGCAGTATTTT
cdr3_aa: CASSPKDRITDTQYF
clone_size: NA
v_call: TRBV13
d_call: NA
j_call: TRBJ2-3

cdr3_nt: TGTGCCAGTAGTATGACAGGCGGGGGCGGCAATCAGCCCCAGCATTTT
cdr3_aa: CASSMTGGGGNQPQHF
clone_size: few
v_call: TRBV19
d_call: NA
j_call: TRBJ1-5

cdr3_nt: TGTGCCAGCTCACCTAACCACGTCCGGACAGGGGGAAGGGAAAAACTGTTTTTT
cdr3_aa: CASSPNHVRTGGREKLFF
clone_size: NA
v_call: TRBV18
d_call: TRBD1
j_call: TRBJ1-4

cdr3_nt: TGCGCCAGCAGCCAAACAGTTAACTATGGCTACACCTTC
cdr3_aa: CASSQTVNYGYTF
clone_size: NA
v_call: TRBV4-1
d_call: NA
j_call: TRBJ1-2

cdr3_nt: TGCGCCAGCAGCTGGGAGCCTAATCAGCCCCAGCATTTT
cdr3_aa: CASSWEPNQPQHF
clone_size: NA
v_call: TRBV5-1
d_call: NA
j_call: TRBJ1-5

cdr3_nt: TGCGCCAGCAGCCATCCCGTTAAAGGGGCCCTCTCCTATAATTCACCCCTCCACTTT
cdr3_aa: CASSHPVKGALSYNSPLHF
clone_size: NA
v_call: TRBV4-1
d_call: NA
j_call: TRBJ1-6

cdr3_nt: TGTGCCAGTAGTATAGTAGGGACTCTGAACACTGAAGCTTTCTTT
cdr3_aa: CASSIVGTLNTEAFF
clone_size: NA
v_call: TRBV19
d_call: NA
j_call: TRBJ1-1

cdr3_nt: TGTGCCAGCAGGGGACAGGGGAGCTCCTACGAGCAGTACTTC
cdr3_aa: CASRGQGSSYEQYF
clone_size: NA
v_call: TRBV11-2
d_call: TRBD1
j_call: TRBJ2-7

cdr3_nt: TGCAGCGGATCAGGGAACTATGGCTACACCTTC
cdr3_aa: CSGSGNYGYTF
clone_size: NA
v_call: TRBV29-1
d_call: NA
j_call: TRBJ1-2

cdr3_nt: TGTGCCAGCTCCCCGACTTACTACAATGAGCAGTTCTTC
cdr3_aa: CASSPTYYNEQFF
clone_size: NA
v_call: TRBV6-6
d_call: NA
j_call: TRBJ2-1

cdr3_nt: TGTGCCAGCAGCTTAACTGTCAGCTCCTACAATGAGCAGTTCTTC
cdr3_aa: CASSLTVSSYNEQFF
clone_size: NA
v_call: TRBV7-3
d_call: NA
j_call: TRBJ2-1

cdr3_nt: TGTGCCAGCAGCTCTCACAGGGGGGACTCTGGAAACACCATATATTTT
cdr3_aa: CASSSHRGDSGNTIYF
clone_size: NA
v_call: TRBV7-9
d_call: TRBD1
j_call: TRBJ1-3

cdr3_nt: TGTGCCAGCAGCGTAGTCTCGACAGGGCCTATGAACACTGAAGCTTTCTTT
cdr3_aa: CASSVVSTGPMNTEAFF
clone_size: NA
v_call: TRBV9
d_call: TRBD1
j_call: TRBJ1-1